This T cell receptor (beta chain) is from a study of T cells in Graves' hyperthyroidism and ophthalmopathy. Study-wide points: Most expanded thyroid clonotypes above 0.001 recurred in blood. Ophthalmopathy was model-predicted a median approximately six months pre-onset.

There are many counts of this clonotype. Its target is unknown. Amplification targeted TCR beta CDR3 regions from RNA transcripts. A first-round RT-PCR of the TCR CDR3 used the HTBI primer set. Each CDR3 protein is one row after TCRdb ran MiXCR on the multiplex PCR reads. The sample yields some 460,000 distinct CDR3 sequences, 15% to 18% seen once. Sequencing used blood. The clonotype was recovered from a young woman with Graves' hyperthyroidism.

The DNA for the CDR3 is TGTGCCAGCAGCTTAGAGGGGACTAGCGCCTACGAGCAGTACTTC. Its translation: CASSLEGTSAYEQYF. The chain couples TRBV11-2 to TRBJ2-7; 10 bases agree with TRBD2. Germline-derived CDR1 and CDR2 are SGHAT and FQNNGV. With 0 bases clipped from V and 2 bases from J, the junction kept 1 base outside the gene matches. The CDR3 is 15 amino acids.